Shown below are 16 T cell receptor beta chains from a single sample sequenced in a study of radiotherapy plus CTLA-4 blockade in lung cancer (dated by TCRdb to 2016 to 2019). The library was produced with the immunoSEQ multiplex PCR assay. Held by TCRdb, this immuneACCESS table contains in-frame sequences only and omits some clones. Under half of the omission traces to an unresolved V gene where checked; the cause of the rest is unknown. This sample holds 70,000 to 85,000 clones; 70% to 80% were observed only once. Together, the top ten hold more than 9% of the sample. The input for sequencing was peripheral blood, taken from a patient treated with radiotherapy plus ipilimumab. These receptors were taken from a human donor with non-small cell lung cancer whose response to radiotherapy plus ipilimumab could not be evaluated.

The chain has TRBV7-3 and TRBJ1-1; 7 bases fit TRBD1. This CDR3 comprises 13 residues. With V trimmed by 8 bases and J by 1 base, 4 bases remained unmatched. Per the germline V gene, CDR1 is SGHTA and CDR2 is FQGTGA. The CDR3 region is CASYAGGNTEAFF. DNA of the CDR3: TGTGCCAGCTACGCAGGGGGGAACACTGAAGCTTTCTTT.

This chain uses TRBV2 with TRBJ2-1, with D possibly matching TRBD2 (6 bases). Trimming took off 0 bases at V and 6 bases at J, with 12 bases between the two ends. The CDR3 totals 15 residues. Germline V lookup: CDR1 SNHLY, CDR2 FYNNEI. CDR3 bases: TGTGCCAGCAGTGAAGCGCTTTGGGACTCCAATGAGCAGTTCTTC. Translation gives CASSEALWDSNEQFF.

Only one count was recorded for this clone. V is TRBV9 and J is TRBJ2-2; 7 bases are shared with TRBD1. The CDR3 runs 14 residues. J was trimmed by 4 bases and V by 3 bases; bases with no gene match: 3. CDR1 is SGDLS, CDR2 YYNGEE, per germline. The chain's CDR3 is CASSADRVTGELFF. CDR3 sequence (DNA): TGTGCCAGCAGCGCCGACAGGGTCACCGGGGAGCTGTTTTTT.

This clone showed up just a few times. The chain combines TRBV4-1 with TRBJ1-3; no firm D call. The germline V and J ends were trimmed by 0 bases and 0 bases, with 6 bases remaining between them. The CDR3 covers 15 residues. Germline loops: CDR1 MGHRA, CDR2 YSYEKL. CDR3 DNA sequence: TGCGCCAGCAGCCAAGACCTCAGCTCTGGAAACACCATATATTTT. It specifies CASSQDLSSGNTIYF.

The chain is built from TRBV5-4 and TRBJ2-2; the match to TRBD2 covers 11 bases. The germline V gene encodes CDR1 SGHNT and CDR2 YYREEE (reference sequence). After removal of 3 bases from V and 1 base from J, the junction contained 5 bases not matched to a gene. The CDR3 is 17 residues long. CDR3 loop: CASSSYTSGGNTGELFF. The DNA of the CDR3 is TGTGCCAGCAGCTCGTACACTAGCGGGGGGAACACCGGGGAGCTGTTTTTT. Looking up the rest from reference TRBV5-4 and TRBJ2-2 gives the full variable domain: ETGVTQSPTHLIKTRGQQVTLRCSSQSGHNTVSWYQQALGQGPQFIFQYYREEENGRGNFPPRFSGLQFPNYSSELNVNALELDDSALYLCASSSYTSGGNTGELFFGEGSRLTVL.

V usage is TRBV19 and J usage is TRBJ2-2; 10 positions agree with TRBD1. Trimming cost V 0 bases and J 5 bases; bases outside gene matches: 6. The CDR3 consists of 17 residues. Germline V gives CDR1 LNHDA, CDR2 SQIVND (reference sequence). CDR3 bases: TGTGCCAGTAGTATAGATTACTGGACAGGGGGTACCGGGGAGCTGTTTTTT. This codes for CASSIDYWTGGTGELFF.

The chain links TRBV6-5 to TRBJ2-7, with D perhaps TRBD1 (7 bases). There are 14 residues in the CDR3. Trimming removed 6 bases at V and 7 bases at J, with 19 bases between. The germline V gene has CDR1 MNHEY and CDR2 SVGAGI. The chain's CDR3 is CASRRTGVDYEQYF. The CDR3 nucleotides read TGTGCCAGCAGGCGGACAGGCGTGGACTATGAGCAGTACTTC.

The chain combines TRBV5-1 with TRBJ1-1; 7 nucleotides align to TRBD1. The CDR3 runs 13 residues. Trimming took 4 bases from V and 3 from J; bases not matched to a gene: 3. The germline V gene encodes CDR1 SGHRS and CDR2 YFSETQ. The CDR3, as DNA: TGCGCCAGCAGCCGGGACAGTGACACTGAAGCTTTCTTT. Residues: CASSRDSDTEAFF. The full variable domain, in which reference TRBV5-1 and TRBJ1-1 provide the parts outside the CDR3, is KAGVTQTPRYLIKTRGQQVTLSCSPISGHRSVSWYQQTPGQGLQFLFEYFSETQRNKGNFPGRFSGRQFSNSRSEMNVSTLELGDSALYLCASSRDSDTEAFFGQGTRLTVV.

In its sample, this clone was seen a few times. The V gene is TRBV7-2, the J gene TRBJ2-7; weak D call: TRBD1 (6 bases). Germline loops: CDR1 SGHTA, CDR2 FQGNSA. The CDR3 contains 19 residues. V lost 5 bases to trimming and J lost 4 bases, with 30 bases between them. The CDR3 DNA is TGTGCCAGCAGCCCAGAGCCCTATCTCGGGCACAGGGTGGAATACGAGCAGTACTTC. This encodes CASSPEPYLGHRVEYEQYF.

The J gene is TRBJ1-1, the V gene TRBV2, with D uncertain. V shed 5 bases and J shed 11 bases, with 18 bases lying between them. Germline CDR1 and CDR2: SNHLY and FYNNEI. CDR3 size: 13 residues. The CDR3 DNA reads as TGTGCCAGCAGTCCCACCGAAAAATCAGGCGCTTTCTTT. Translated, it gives CASSPTEKSGAFF.

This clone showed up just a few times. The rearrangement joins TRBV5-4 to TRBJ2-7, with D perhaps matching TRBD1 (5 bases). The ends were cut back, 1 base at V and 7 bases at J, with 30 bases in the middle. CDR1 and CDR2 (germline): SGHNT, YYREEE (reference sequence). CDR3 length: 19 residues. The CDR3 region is CASSLTLIRTLIGPREQYF. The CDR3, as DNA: TGTGCCAGCAGCTTGACGCTGATCCGGACACTCATAGGGCCCCGTGAGCAGTACTTC.

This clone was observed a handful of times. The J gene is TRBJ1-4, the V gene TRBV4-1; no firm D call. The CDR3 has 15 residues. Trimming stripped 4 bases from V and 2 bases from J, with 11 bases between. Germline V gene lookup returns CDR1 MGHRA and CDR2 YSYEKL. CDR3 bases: TGCGCCAGCAGCCTGTTATTCGGGACTAATGAAAAACTGTTTTTT. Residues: CASSLLFGTNEKLFF.

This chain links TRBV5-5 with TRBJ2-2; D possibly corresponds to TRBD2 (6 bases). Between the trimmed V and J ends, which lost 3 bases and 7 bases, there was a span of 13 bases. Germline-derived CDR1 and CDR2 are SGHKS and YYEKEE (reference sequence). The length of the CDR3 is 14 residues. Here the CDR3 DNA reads TGTGCCAGCAGCTCCGGGGGATTGGGCGGGGAGCTGTTTTTT. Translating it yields CASSSGGLGGELFF.

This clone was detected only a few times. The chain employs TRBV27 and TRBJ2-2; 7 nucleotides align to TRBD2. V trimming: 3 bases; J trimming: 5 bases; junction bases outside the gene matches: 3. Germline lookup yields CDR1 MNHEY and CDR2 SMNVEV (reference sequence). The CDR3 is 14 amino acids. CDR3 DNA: TGTGCCAGCAGTTTTTTGGGGGGGACCGGGGAGCTGTTTTTT. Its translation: CASSFLGGTGELFF.

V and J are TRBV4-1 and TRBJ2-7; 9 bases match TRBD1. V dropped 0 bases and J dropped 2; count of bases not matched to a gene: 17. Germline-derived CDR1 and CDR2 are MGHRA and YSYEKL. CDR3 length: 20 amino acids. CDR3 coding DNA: TGCGCCAGCAGCCAAGATATTTGGACAGGGGCTTTGGGTAGGGCCTACGAGCAGTACTTC. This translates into CASSQDIWTGALGRAYEQYF.

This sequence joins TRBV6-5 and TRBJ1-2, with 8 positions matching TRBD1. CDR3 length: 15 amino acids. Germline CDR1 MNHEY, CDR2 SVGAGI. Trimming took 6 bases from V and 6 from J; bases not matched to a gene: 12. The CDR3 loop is CASSPPDRVLNGYTF. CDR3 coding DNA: TGTGCCAGCAGCCCGCCGGACAGGGTCCTAAATGGCTACACCTTC.